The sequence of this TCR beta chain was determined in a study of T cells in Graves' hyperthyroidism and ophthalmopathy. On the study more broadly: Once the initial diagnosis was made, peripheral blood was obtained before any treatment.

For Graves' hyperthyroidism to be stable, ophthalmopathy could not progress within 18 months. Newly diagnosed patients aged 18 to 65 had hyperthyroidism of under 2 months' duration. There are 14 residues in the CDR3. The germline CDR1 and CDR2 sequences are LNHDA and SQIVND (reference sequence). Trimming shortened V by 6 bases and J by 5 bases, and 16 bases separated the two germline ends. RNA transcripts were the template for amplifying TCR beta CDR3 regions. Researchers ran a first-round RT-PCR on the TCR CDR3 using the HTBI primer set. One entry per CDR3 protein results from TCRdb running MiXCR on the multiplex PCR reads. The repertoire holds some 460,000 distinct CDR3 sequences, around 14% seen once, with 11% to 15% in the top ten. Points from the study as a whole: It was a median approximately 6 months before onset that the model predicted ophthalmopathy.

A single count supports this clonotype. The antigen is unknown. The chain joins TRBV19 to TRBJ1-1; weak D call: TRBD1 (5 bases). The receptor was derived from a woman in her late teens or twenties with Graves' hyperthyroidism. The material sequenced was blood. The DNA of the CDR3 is TGTGCCAGTAGAACCGGGGGAATGCTTACTGAAGCTTTCTTT. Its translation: CASRTGGMLTEAFF.